One TCR beta chain is described in this entry. Its antigen remains unidentified. No clone much larger than this one lies a single base away; base qualities are absent. This entry is derived from a study of naive and memory T cell subsets (TCRdb year 2017). A note on the overall study: Sorted naive and memory T cell subsets from peripheral blood were analyzed in the study using a UMI-based, open-source pipeline for TCR alpha and beta sequencing. Complete agreement was observed between the functional CMV T cell responses and the IgG serology results. RNA was DNase-treated and reverse transcribed with TCR constant-region primers, mostly using SuperScript III. Overall study outcomes, separate from this receptor: RNA-based TCR counts may be influenced by expression changes linked to T cell activation and differentiation. The repertoire findings for the naive and memory subsets could not be validated, as no ground truth was available. Gini index rose and Shannon and inverse Simpson diversity fell from naive through CM, EM and EMRA in both CD4 and CD8 cells. TCR abundance followed a power law whose exponent differed between naive and memory subsets but was consistent across the three individuals. Single alpha or beta chain sequences, rather than paired alpha/beta receptors, were used to define clonotypes. A few larger clonotypes were present in naive repertoires, especially CD8 naive repertoires, and these clonotypes were possibly memory cells re-expressing CD45RA. After error correction, only a single occurrence was seen for over 90% of naive TCR sequences, so much steeper abundance distributions were produced than in memory subsets.

Library preparation employed UMI-ligation and nested PCR. To cover both TRBC1 and TRBC2, the beta constant-region primer consisted of an equimolar mix of two oligonucleotides. A single-stranded oligonucleotide bearing the SP2 primer plus a 12-nucleotide UMI was ligated onto the 3' end of the cDNA by T4 RNA ligase 1. Four rounds of PCR, combining the SP2 primer with nested alpha and beta constant-region primers, were used to amplify the ligated cDNA. Incubation of the ligation reaction was carried out at 16 degrees C for about 18-25 hours. PCR2 was usually performed as a SYBR Green qPCR and halted at a preset threshold so that over-amplification would not occur. Agencourt AMPure XP magnetic beads were used for all purifications after the first. Libraries were quantified by Qubit and checked on a TapeStation, where a main peak was expected near 650 bp. Pooled libraries were sequenced on an Illumina MiSeq using v2 2x251 paired-end kits, and typically roughly 0.85-2.3 million reads were obtained per sample. Each sample library was pooled at about 4.4 nM, and roughly 4.5-7.5% PhiX was included to improve cluster recognition. Per the authors' processing: V and J genes were assigned to Demultiplexor-processed FASTQ reads by Decombinator through tag matching, with a single base-pair mismatch being allowed. UMIs were used by Collapsinator to correct both sequencing errors and frequency errors arising from PCR heterogeneity. TCRs were translated and CDR3s were extracted from the conserved cysteine to the FGXG phenylalanine by CDR3Translator, with non-productive sequences being flagged. Gini, Shannon entropy and inverse Simpson indices were calculated on repertoires subsampled to equal numbers of UMI-defined TCRs. Within the linear range, a power law was fitted to clonotype abundance distributions using maximum likelihood. For one naive CD8 sample, the pipeline and MIGEC produced similar UMI counts, unique TCR numbers and clonal distributions. One analysis removed from the naive repertoire any naive TCRs that were also found in any memory subset from the same donor. Repertoires were searched for some 7,000 CMV-associated CDR3 sequences compiled from VDJdb and a published dataset. TCRdb trimmed public reads at Q25 via fastp, called clones via MiXCR and kept in-frame beta chains. CDR3 protein duplicates are merged, each entry listing the most common genes and DNA. The V and J calls were determined by TCRdb, not by the authors. This sample comprises 120,000 to 150,000 distinct CDR3 sequences, more than 15% of them detected only once. Approximately 0.13% of the sample is taken by the ten largest.

Separate amplification of TCR alpha and beta chain libraries was performed from the second PCR step onward. CMV status of each donor was established by measuring IFNgamma production from CD4+ T cells after fresh PBMCs were stimulated overnight with CMV viral lysate. Miltenyi beads were used first to positively select CD4 T cells, and CD8 T cells were then positively selected from the CD4-negative fraction. After staining for CD3, CD4, CD8, CD45RA, CD27 and a live/dead dye, cells were sorted on a BD Aria II into four subsets based on CD45RA and CD27. Blood was obtained from a few healthy volunteers, and the blood from each volunteer was fractionated into CD4 and CD8 T cells and subsequently into four differentiation subsets. Around 130 ml of peripheral blood was collected from each donor, and PBMC were isolated from the blood using Ficoll-Paque PLUS density-gradient centrifugation. Sorted cells were lysed in RLT buffer, after which RNA was extracted using a Qiagen RNeasy kit and stored at -80 degrees C.

The germline V gene sets CDR1 to KGHSH and CDR2 to LQKENI. The CDR3 contains 13 residues, cysteine and phenylalanine counted. Just the 39-base CDR3 DNA is kept, in frame starting at base 1. The junction carries 11 bases between V and J, which are trimmed by 6 bases and 5 bases respectively. Material: naive CD4+ T cells from blood. The cell subset or site label of this sample denotes: naive T cells, CD45RA high CD27+. The chain employs TRBV18 and TRBJ2-1; no D gene call is confident. The sequence came from a human donor in good health. At the DNA level, the sequence is TGTGCCAGCTCCTGGACCCCCAACAATGAGCAGTTCTTC. The resulting protein is CASSWTPNNEQFF.